This TCR beta chain was retrieved from a study of blood T cell repertoires in COVID-19. About the study: COVID-19 samples from acute and convalescent phases originated in the United States, Italy and Spain. PBMCs, B-cell-depleted T cells, or T cells provided the cDNA or gDNA that made up the material.

This clone was picked up one time. The V gene's germline CDR1 is MDHEN and CDR2 SYDVKM. V lost 7 bases and J 7 bases, leaving 19 bases between the germline ends. This CDR3 has 14 residues. Original analysis: Estimated nucleated cell counts came from reference gene primer amplification. Here immunoSEQ multiplex PCR was the method, and the copy in TCRdb shows in-frame clones only, minus some. For V, J and clone size, that table is used; D and trimming come from the DNA. The sample has about 50,000 clones; around 90% are singletons. The J gene is TRBJ1-1, the V gene TRBV28; D not certain. The TCR sequence derives from a human donor with active COVID-19. The donor label of this sample is uncertain. The specimen was peripheral blood. In nucleotides, the CDR3 is TGTGCCAGCATAAGCGGGATGGCCCTTTATGAAGCTTTCTTT. It is translated as CASISGMALYEAFF.